The rows below give T cell receptor beta chains drawn from one sample of a study of human T cells and chemical hapten exposure. TCRdb reprocessed the RACE reads via MiXCR and lists one record per CDR3 protein. The sample contains 360,000 or so distinct CDR3 sequences, over 6% of which appear only once. This specimen consisted of whole blood, obtained in connection with sensitization to the hapten diphenylcyclopropenone (DPC). Receptor source: a woman under 30 with alopecia areata. Some clones in this sample may be carry-over from other donors' samples. Each CDR3 is given with its conserved first and last residue.

TRBJ2-3 TRBV29-1 CSVEQGAGTDTQYF
TRBJ2-1 TRBV6-2/TRBV6-3 CASSYFRLADYNEQFF
TRBJ1-6 TRBV9 CASSLPGLNSPLHF
TRBJ1-1 TRBV20-1 CSAAPGTRPDAFF
TRBJ1-3 TRBV5-1 CASSSPLPGRRSLAAWAGNTIYF
TRBJ1-2 TRBV15 CATSLWGQTNYGYTF
TRBJ2-3 TRBV7-2 CASSSPRGTSGTDTQYF
TRBJ2-1 TRBV4-3 CASSQDATSGSYNEQFF
TRBJ2-3 TRBV29-1 CSVVTGVGDTQYF
TRBJ2-5 TRBV7-2 CASSSVAGTSAQTQYF
TRBJ2-2 TRBV4-1 CASSQFEGLGELFF
TRBJ1-3 TRBV7-6 CASSLAYSRGNTIYF
TRBJ1-2 TRBV29-1 CSVEMTLPGWYGYTF
TRBJ2-3 TRBV14 CASSQEASRTPSTDTQYF
TRBJ1-6 TRBV6-5 CASSYQGVGSPLHF
TRBJ1-1 TRBV5-1 CASSVLTGGSVNTEAFF
TRBJ2-5 TRBV29-1 CSVESGLQETQYF
TRBJ1-6 TRBV20-1 CSASNRAIPLSSPLHF
TRBJ2-5 TRBV10-3 CAISESSMTGQETQYF
TRBJ2-3 TRBV7-2 CASSPVGGGDTDTQYF
TRBJ1-4 TRBV25-1 CASSESGVVEKLFF
TRBJ2-1 TRBV29-1 CSVEGAGPGNEQFF
TRBJ1-4 TRBV7-3 CASSLGINEKLFF
TRBJ2-5 TRBV24-1 CATSEGGSGETQYF
TRBJ2-3 TRBV5-1 CASSSGLAGATDTQYF
TRBJ1-5 TRBV7-6 CASSSGQHIANQPQHF
TRBJ1-1 TRBV6-5 CASYRNTEAFF
TRBJ1-1 TRBV7-6 CASSLRQGSTEAFF
TRBJ1-2 TRBV6-5 CASTRGRGYGYTF
TRBJ2-5 TRBV12-3/TRBV12-4 CASSITGTLQETQYF
TRBJ1-2 TRBV19 CASSIATGGRGYTF
TRBJ2-7 TRBV11-3 CASSLPSGERSYEQYF
TRBJ1-4 TRBV29-1 CSVVQVEKLFF
TRBJ2-7 TRBV28 CASSLPGTAYEQYF
TRBJ2-5 TRBV5-1 CASSLASIPTGKLETQYF
TRBJ2-1 TRBV11-3 CASSLGGGRHNEQFF
TRBJ1-5 TRBV5-6 CASSLVGGTQHF
TRBJ2-3 TRBV27 CASSTRLEDNTQYF
TRBJ1-2 TRBV29-1 CSVEREKGYTF
TRBJ1-6 TRBV4-2 CASSQDRARPLHF
TRBJ1-6 TRBV12-3/TRBV12-4 CASSTPRGGDSPLHF
TRBJ2-2 TRBV12-3/TRBV12-4 CASSLFAGGGNTGELFF
TRBJ1-5 TRBV7-8 CASSVRKDQPQHF
TRBJ2-3 TRBV29-1 CSVPLSGASTDTQYF
TRBJ2-7 TRBV25-1 CASRDISYEQYF
TRBJ2-3 TRBV5-1 CASSFRQGERDTQYF
TRBJ2-7 TRBV5-1 CASSLGQGVEPQYF
TRBJ2-5 TRBV2 CASNREHQETQYF
TRBJ2-1 TRBV6-5 CASSYSQWGKISYNEQFF
TRBJ1-6 TRBV7-9 CASSSDGMNSPLHF
TRBJ1-3 TRBV12-3/TRBV12-4 CASSRRTGVGNTIYF
TRBJ1-5 TRBV20-1 CSARLKGRGNQPQHF